The rows below give T cell receptor beta chains drawn from one sample of a study of beta chain features in type 1 diabetes. TCRdb's table, derived via immunoSEQ multiplex PCR, lists solely in-frame clones and lacks some. The sample shows 200,000 to 300,000 clones, 11% to 15% of them seen only once. Sequencing was carried out using naive CD4+ T cells from blood. Receptor source: a man between 25 and 39 years old with type 1 diabetes. The CDR3 runs from the conserved cysteine through the conserved F or W. D genes are given only for firm matches. Only some rows state a clone size, as once, few, many or a class for expanded clones.

d_call	clone_size	v_call	j_call	cdr3_aa	cdr3_nt
.	few	TRBV25-1	TRBJ2-1	CASSESVEQFF	TGTGCCAGCAGTGAATCCGTTGAGCAGTTCTTC
TRBD1	.	TRBV5-4	TRBJ1-2	CASSQWATGGYGYTF	TGTGCCAGCAGCCAATGGGCCACAGGGGGCTATGGCTACACCTTC
.	few	TRBV5-1	TRBJ2-6	CASSVEPGTGANVLTF	TGCGCCAGCAGCGTCGAACCGGGAACTGGGGCCAACGTCCTGACTTTC
.	few	TRBV4-1	TRBJ1-3	CASSRSEDSSGNTIYF	TGCGCCAGCAGCCGCAGCGAGGACAGCTCTGGAAACACCATATATTTT
.	.	TRBV27	TRBJ1-1	CASSIRTTGQNTEAFF	TGTGCCAGCAGTATACGCACTACTGGACAGAACACTGAAGCTTTCTTT
TRBD2	.	TRBV4-2	TRBJ2-3	CASSQVEAGRTDTQYF	TGTGCCAGCAGCCAAGTAGAAGCGGGGCGCACAGATACGCAGTATTTT
TRBD1	.	TRBV12-5	TRBJ2-1	CASGPDRKGRVVNEQFF	TGTGCTAGTGGACCGGACAGGAAGGGACGGGTGGTGAATGAGCAGTTCTTC
.	.	TRBV5-1	TRBJ2-3	CASSLGGGTDTQYF	TGCGCCAGCAGCTTAGGGGGGGGCACAGATACGCAGTATTTT
.	few	TRBV5-8	TRBJ1-2	CASSLTGSGYTF	TGTGCCAGCAGCCTGACAGGTAGCGGCTACACCTTC
TRBD2	few	TRBV6-5	TRBJ2-7	CASSRGGSYEQYF	TGTGCCAGCAGTCGGGGGGGCTCCTACGAGCAGTACTTC
.	.	TRBV6-5	TRBJ2-1	CASSYSGQIQYNEQFF	TGTGCCAGCAGTTACTCGGGACAAATACAATACAATGAGCAGTTCTTC
.	once	TRBV25-1	TRBJ1-1	CASSETGRGDEAFF	TGTGCCAGCAGTGAGACAGGCAGAGGGGATGAGGCTTTCTTT
TRBD1	few	TRBV6-5	TRBJ2-5	CASSPRTGKETQYF	TGTGCCAGCAGCCCGAGGACAGGGAAAGAGACCCAGTACTTC
.	.	TRBV5-1	TRBJ2-5	CASSLGGLQETQYF	TGCGCCAGCAGCTTGGGGGGACTGCAAGAGACCCAGTACTTC
TRBD2	few	TRBV18	TRBJ2-5	CASSPQAGNQETQYF	TGTGCCAGCTCACCACAAGCGGGGAACCAAGAGACCCAGTACTTC
.	few	TRBV5-1	TRBJ1-3	CASSPRSGNTIYF	TGCGCCAGCAGCCCGCGCTCTGGAAACACCATATATTTT
TRBD2	.	TRBV11-2	TRBJ2-3	CASSRGLAGPTDTQYF	TGTGCCAGCAGCCGGGGACTAGCGGGACCCACAGATACGCAGTATTTT
.	.	TRBV6-5	TRBJ2-5	CASSAGFQETQYF	TGTGCCAGCAGTGCGGGGTTTCAAGAGACCCAGTACTTC
TRBD1	.	TRBV6-5	TRBJ1-2	CASRRSGGDYGYTF	TGTGCCAGCAGACGGTCAGGGGGCGACTATGGCTACACCTTC
TRBD2	.	TRBV10-2	TRBJ2-5	CASSELSGGARETQYF	TGCGCCAGCAGTGAGTTGAGCGGGGGGGCCCGAGAGACCCAGTACTTC
TRBD1	.	TRBV30	TRBJ2-7	CACTTGWVPYEQYF	TGTGCCTGCACGACAGGGTGGGTCCCCTACGAGCAGTACTTC
TRBD2	.	TRBV5-1	TRBJ2-5	CASSFGTSGSETQYF	TGCGCCAGCAGCTTCGGGACTAGCGGGTCTGAGACCCAGTACTTC
TRBD1	.	TRBV7-6	TRBJ2-7	CASSFEQGLYEQYF	TGTGCCAGCAGCTTCGAACAGGGGCTCTACGAGCAGTACTTC
.	.	TRBV18	TRBJ1-5	CASSQQGGGQPQHF	TGTGCCAGCTCCCAACAGGGAGGGGGTCAGCCCCAGCATTTT
.	few	TRBV5-1	TRBJ2-2	CASSLGRPGDGELFF	TGCGCCAGCAGCTTGGGACGCCCGGGGGACGGGGAGCTGTTTTTT
TRBD1	few	TRBV27	TRBJ1-5	CASSSGTGSNQPQHF	TGTGCCAGCAGTTCCGGGACAGGGAGCAATCAGCCCCAGCATTTT
.	few	TRBV7-9	TRBJ2-2	CASNPLAEYTGELFF	TGTGCCAGCAACCCCTTGGCGGAGTACACCGGGGAGCTGTTTTTT
.	few	TRBV19	TRBJ2-7	CASSEDSHSSYEQYF	TGTGCCAGTAGTGAAGACTCCCACTCCTCCTACGAGCAGTACTTC
TRBD2	.	TRBV10-1	TRBJ2-3	CASSESLAGAPQYF	TGCGCCAGCAGTGAGTCATTAGCGGGGGCCCCGCAGTATTTT
.	.	TRBV21-1	TRBJ2-5	CASSKIILARETQYF	TGTGCCAGCAGCAAAATTATACTAGCCCGCGAGACCCAGTACTTC
TRBD2	few	TRBV5-4	TRBJ2-7	CASSLERERVNEQYF	TGTGCCAGCAGCTTGGAGCGGGAGAGGGTCAACGAGCAGTACTTC
.	few	TRBV9	TRBJ2-7	CASSVSAETLYEQYF	TGTGCCAGCAGCGTATCCGCGGAAACTCTCTACGAGCAGTACTTC
TRBD1	.	TRBV4-1	TRBJ1-2	CASSQGGGRGDYGYTF	TGCGCCAGCAGCCAAGGAGGGGGCAGGGGGGACTATGGCTACACCTTC
TRBD1	.	TRBV4-1	TRBJ1-6	CASNGDRVNSPLHF	TGCGCCAGCAACGGGGACAGGGTGAATTCACCCCTCCACTTT
.	.	TRBV6-6	TRBJ2-2	CASSPTVNTGELFF	TGTGCCAGCAGTCCGACAGTAAACACCGGGGAGCTGTTTTTT
TRBD2	few	TRBV5-1	TRBJ2-7	CASSQGTSGGYEQYF	TGCGCCAGCAGCCAGGGGACTAGCGGGGGCTACGAGCAGTACTTC
TRBD1	.	TRBV7-9	TRBJ2-1	CASSSNRGLPYNEQFF	TGTGCCAGCAGCTCGAACAGGGGGTTACCCTACAATGAGCAGTTCTTC
.	few	TRBV20-1	TRBJ1-2	CSASGFGSYTF	TGCAGTGCGAGCGGCTTTGGGAGCTACACCTTC
.	.	TRBV9	TRBJ2-2	CASSLLSMDSTGELFF	TGTGCCAGCAGCTTACTAAGTATGGACAGCACCGGGGAGCTGTTTTTT
TRBD2	.	TRBV5-6	TRBJ2-7	CASSAPPGLVREQYF	TGTGCCAGCAGCGCACCACCGGGACTAGTGAGGGAGCAGTACTTC
.	few	TRBV6-1	TRBJ1-2	CASSPGGGNGYTF	TGTGCCAGCAGTCCCGGGGGAGGGAATGGCTACACCTTC
.	.	TRBV2	TRBJ2-7	CASSQGPSIYEQYF	TGTGCCAGCAGTCAAGGACCTAGCATCTACGAGCAGTACTTC
.	few	TRBV5-1	TRBJ2-1	CASSFDGGTSYNEQFF	TGCGCCAGCAGCTTTGACGGGGGTACCTCCTACAATGAGCAGTTCTTC
TRBD2	few	TRBV15	TRBJ2-7	CATSTRLAGADEQYF	TGTGCCACCAGCACCCGACTAGCGGGAGCCGACGAGCAGTACTTC
TRBD2	.	TRBV7-9	TRBJ2-2	CASSSVGAGDNTGELFF	TGTGCCAGCAGCTCAGTTGGAGCGGGAGATAACACCGGGGAGCTGTTTTTT
.	few	TRBV5-4	TRBJ2-5	CASSLAIDRQETQYF	TGTGCCAGCAGCTTGGCTATAGACAGGCAAGAGACCCAGTACTTC
TRBD2	.	TRBV19	TRBJ2-7	CASSKLSGLAYEQYF	TGTGCCAGTAGTAAGTTGTCCGGACTAGCCTACGAGCAGTACTTC
.	few	TRBV18	TRBJ2-5	CASSPERTLQETQYF	TGTGCCAGCTCACCAGAGCGGACCCTCCAAGAGACCCAGTACTTC
.	.	TRBV29-1	TRBJ2-5	CSAKGGATQETQYF	TGCAGCGCCAAGGGTGGGGCAACGCAAGAGACCCAGTACTTC
.	few	TRBV29-1	TRBJ2-5	CSVRLGVGETQYF	TGCAGCGTTCGGTTAGGGGTCGGAGAGACCCAGTACTTC
.	.	TRBV9	TRBJ1-1	CASSNIKDFWRNTEAFF	TGTGCCAGCAGCAATATAAAGGACTTCTGGCGGAACACTGAAGCTTTCTTT
TRBD1	few	TRBV18	TRBJ1-4	CASSPTQGFAEKLFF	TGTGCCAGCTCACCAACACAGGGGTTTGCCGAAAAACTGTTTTTT
TRBD1	few	TRBV27	TRBJ2-7	CASSSHPGTGGYEQYF	TGTGCCAGCAGTTCCCACCCCGGGACAGGGGGCTACGAGCAGTACTTC
.	once	TRBV11-3	TRBJ2-3	CASSLGERGITDTQYF	TGTGCCAGCAGCTTAGGAGAAAGGGGAATTACAGATACGCAGTATTTT
.	.	TRBV11-2	TRBJ1-1	CASSSSENTEAFF	TGTGCCAGCAGCTCCAGTGAGAACACTGAAGCTTTCTTT
.	.	TRBV15	TRBJ2-7	CATSRERTSYYEQYF	TGTGCCACCAGCAGAGAAAGGACAAGTTACTACGAGCAGTACTTC
.	few	TRBV29-1	TRBJ2-2	CSVGGNTGELFF	TGCAGCGTTGGTGGCAACACCGGGGAGCTGTTTTTT
TRBD1	few	TRBV18	TRBJ1-1	CASSPGQDTEAFF	TGTGCCAGCTCACCCGGACAGGACACTGAAGCTTTCTTT